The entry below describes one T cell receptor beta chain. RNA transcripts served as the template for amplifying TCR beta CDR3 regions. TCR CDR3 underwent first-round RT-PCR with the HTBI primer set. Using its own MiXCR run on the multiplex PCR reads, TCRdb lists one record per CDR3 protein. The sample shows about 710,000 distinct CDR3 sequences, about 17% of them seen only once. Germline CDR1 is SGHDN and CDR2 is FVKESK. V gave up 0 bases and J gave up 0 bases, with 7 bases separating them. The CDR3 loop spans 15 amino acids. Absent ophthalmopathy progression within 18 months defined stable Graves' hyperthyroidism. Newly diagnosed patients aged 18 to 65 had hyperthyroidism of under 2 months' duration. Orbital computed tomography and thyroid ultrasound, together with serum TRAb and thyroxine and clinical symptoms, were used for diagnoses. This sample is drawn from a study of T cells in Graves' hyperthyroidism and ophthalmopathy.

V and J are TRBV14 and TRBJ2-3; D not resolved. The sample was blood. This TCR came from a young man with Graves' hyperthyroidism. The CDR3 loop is CASSQETRSTDTQYF. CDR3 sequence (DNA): TGTGCCAGCAGCCAAGAGACTCGGAGCACAGATACGCAGTATTTT.